Reported below is one T cell receptor (beta chain). What it recognizes is unknown. With 60 Vbeta and 13 Jbeta primers, the PCR was carried out. Here immunoSEQ multiplex PCR was the method, and the copy in TCRdb shows in-frame clones only, minus some. The sample yields some 90,000 clones, approximately 75% seen once. The sample belongs to a study of cytomegalovirus exposure and HLA in healthy donors. Study as a whole: Samples from HLA-typed donors yielded about 85 million unique TCRs in an early data release.

Overall study results and limits: The presence/absence work took it that sequencing depth was about the same across donors. The classifier reportedly diagnosed cytomegalovirus status with high specificity and sensitivity.

Germline CDR1 is MNHEY and CDR2 is SVGAGI. The CDR3 totals 13 residues. Trimming shortened V by 5 bases and J by 3 bases, and 10 bases separated the two germline ends. The sequenced sample was PBMCs. This clonotype was obtained from a female donor in good health and CMV-seropositive. The V call is TRBV6-5, the J call TRBJ1-2; D unclear. In DNA form, the CDR3 reads TGTGCCAGCAGTCGCGACATTTACTATGGCTACACCTTC. Its translation is CASSRDIYYGYTF.